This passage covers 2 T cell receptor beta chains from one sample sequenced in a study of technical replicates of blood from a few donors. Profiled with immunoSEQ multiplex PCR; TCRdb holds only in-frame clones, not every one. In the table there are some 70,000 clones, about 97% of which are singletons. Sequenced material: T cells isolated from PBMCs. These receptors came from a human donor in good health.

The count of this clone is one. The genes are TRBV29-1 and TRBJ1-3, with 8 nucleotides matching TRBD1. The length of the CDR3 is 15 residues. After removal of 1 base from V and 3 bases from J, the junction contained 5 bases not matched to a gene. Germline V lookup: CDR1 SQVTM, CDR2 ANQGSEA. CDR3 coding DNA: TGCAGCGTTGAAGGCGACAGGGGAAGTGGAAACACCATATATTTT. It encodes CSVEGDRGSGNTIYF. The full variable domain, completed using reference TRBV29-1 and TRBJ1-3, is SAVISQKPSRDICQRGTSLTIQCQVDSQVTMMFWYRQQPGQSLTLIATANQGSEATYESGFVIDKFPISRPNLTFSTLTVSNMSPEDSSIYLCSVEGDRGSGNTIYFGEGSWLTVV.

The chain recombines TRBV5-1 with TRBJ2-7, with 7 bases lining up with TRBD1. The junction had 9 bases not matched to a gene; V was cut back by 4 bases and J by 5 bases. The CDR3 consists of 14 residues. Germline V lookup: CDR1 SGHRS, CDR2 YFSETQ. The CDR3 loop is CASSLRDSWDEQYF. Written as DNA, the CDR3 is TGCGCCAGCAGCCTACGGGACAGTTGGGACGAGCAGTACTTC.